This TCR beta chain was identified during a study of cytomegalovirus exposure and HLA in healthy donors. The overall study: One earlier analysis, a look at roughly 170 million T cells, found about 110 million unique TCR beta sequences. Points from the study as a whole: Presence/absence analysis assumed near-uniform sequencing depth across donors.

This clone was seen a handful of times. Its specificity is unknown. The primer mix had 60 Vbeta and 13 Jbeta primers. The repertoire was sequenced with immunoSEQ multiplex PCR; TCRdb's copy has only in-frame clones and lacks some. This table has about 160,000 clones, around 73% appearing once. Germline loops: CDR1 MGHRA, CDR2 YSYEKL. The CDR3 has 14 residues. V was pared by 5 bases and J by 6 bases, with 5 bases of the junction left unmatched. This chain uses TRBV4-1 with TRBJ1-5, with 9 bases that match TRBD1. This receptor was taken from a male donor in good health and CMV-seronegative. Specimen: PBMCs. The CDR3 DNA is TGCGCCAGCAGCTCACAGGGGGCGGGTCAGCCCCAGCATTTT. Amino acid sequence: CASSSQGAGQPQHF.